This record looks at one TCR beta chain sequence and its context. The antigen is not known. The assay was immunoSEQ multiplex PCR, and TCRdb's table has in-frame clones only and misses some. This sample yields more than 2 million clones, of which about 95% are seen a single time; 0.85% to 1.3% belongs to the top ten. Terminally differentiated effector memory CD45RA+ cells were left out of the naive CD8 fraction, which was CD45RO-negative and positively selected for CCR7. Participating donors were healthy, HIV-negative adults free of recent acute infections or vaccinations. This specimen belongs to a study of shared clonotypes between healthy human individuals. Points from the study as a whole: A few donors showed sharing of approximately 5% of naive CD4 clonotypes.

The sequenced sample consisted of naive CD8+ T cells sorted from blood. The TCR was taken from a man younger than 35 in good health.

Here the CDR3 reads CASSQEGQGTYEQYF. The CDR3 DNA sequence: TGCGCCAGCAGCCAAGAGGGGCAGGGGACCTACGAGCAGTACTTC. The V and J genes are TRBV4-1 and TRBJ2-7, with D perhaps TRBD1 (6 bases). Germline values: CDR1 MGHRA, CDR2 YSYEKL. The CDR3 contains 15 residues. The germline V and J ends were trimmed by 0 bases and 2 bases, with 11 bases remaining between them.